A selection of T cell receptor beta chains follows, all from one sample in a study of OX40 agonist ivuxolimab in advanced cancers. Measured with immunoSEQ multiplex PCR; TCRdb has only the in-frame clones, and not every one. This sample has 65,000 or so clones, with approximately 80% found just once. This specimen consisted of CD4+ or CD8+ T cells sorted from blood, obtained in a trial of the OX40 agonist ivuxolimab. The receptors derive from an adult with an advanced solid tumor such as melanoma, head and neck, liver or kidney cancer. The CDR3 runs from the conserved cysteine through the conserved F or W. D genes are given only for firm matches.

d_gene | j_gene | v_gene | CDR3aa
. | TRBJ2-5 | TRBV4-1 | CASSQSLGGGAKETQYF
. | TRBJ2-3 | TRBV5-4 | CASSVDRGDTQYF
TRBD1 | TRBJ2-5 | TRBV2 | CASTGQTEETQYF
TRBD1 | TRBJ2-7 | TRBV4-1 | CASSQDPGGAWKQYF
TRBD1 | TRBJ2-3 | TRBV28 | CASSIGQGTDTQYF
. | TRBJ2-1 | TRBV5-6 | CASSLAGSLRADYNEQFF
. | TRBJ2-4 | TRBV6-5 | CASSYSTQGGDIQYF
. | TRBJ2-5 | TRBV7-6 | CASSLRPGETQYF
. | TRBJ2-1 | TRBV4-3 | CASSHRRDSYNEQFF
. | TRBJ1-2 | TRBV7-9 | CASTPSPSPYGYTF
. | TRBJ1-5 | TRBV2 | CASNVGGNQPQHF
. | TRBJ1-2 | TRBV5-6 | CATSRIGRGYTF
TRBD1 | TRBJ1-1 | TRBV19 | CASSIGTVNTEAFF
. | TRBJ1-4 | TRBV18 | CASSPPGSQYGEKLFF
TRBD1 | TRBJ1-4 | TRBV30 | CAWDRAEKLFF
. | TRBJ1-1 | TRBV2 | CASSEVEGITEAFF
. | TRBJ2-1 | TRBV11-2 | CASSLGGREDEQFF
. | TRBJ2-3 | TRBV6-5 | CATNGLYSTDTQYF
TRBD2 | TRBJ2-4 | TRBV7-2 | CASSLAPGGSGNIQYF
. | TRBJ1-3 | TRBV7-2 | CASSQRERNTIYF
TRBD1 | TRBJ2-7 | TRBV19 | CASTSGTGTYEQYF
. | TRBJ2-2 | TRBV12-5 | CASGPNTGELFF
. | TRBJ2-5 | TRBV4-3 | CASSPLLVPQETQYF
TRBD2 | TRBJ2-2 | TRBV19 | CASSIIAGVSTGELFF
. | TRBJ2-7 | TRBV14 | CASSLLQGRVAEQYF
. | TRBJ1-1 | TRBV30 | CAWVPGGDTEAFF
. | TRBJ2-7 | TRBV19 | CASSIAPFGGYEQYF
. | TRBJ2-3 | TRBV11-2 | CASSLGGRYIDTQYF
TRBD2 | TRBJ2-3 | TRBV28 | CASSLTGLAGWDTQYF
. | TRBJ2-1 | TRBV6-6 | CASSYSALPSYNEQFF
. | TRBJ1-4 | TRBV5-4 | CASSWEGRSNEKLFF
. | TRBJ2-1 | TRBV4-1 | CASSQGDGPGMNEQFF
TRBD1 | TRBJ1-4 | TRBV7-2 | CASSTNRGGKLFF
. | TRBJ1-4 | TRBV5-1 | CASSLARSTNEKLFF
. | TRBJ2-3 | TRBV9 | CASSSGALRDTQYF
. | TRBJ1-2 | TRBV4-1 | CASSPGHSDNYGYTF
TRBD2 | TRBJ2-1 | TRBV9 | CASSTRLAGGLNNEQFF
. | TRBJ1-2 | TRBV7-9 | CASSLGSRVEYGYTF